The next 16 T cell receptor beta chains were all read from a single sample in a study of blood T cell repertoires in COVID-19. Only in-frame clones appear in the TCRdb table, and some are missing; sequencing was by immunoSEQ multiplex PCR. This table has roughly 120,000 clones, about 87% appearing once. Material: peripheral blood. The source of these receptors is a woman in her 70s with acute or convalescent COVID-19.

This chain uses TRBV11-3 with TRBJ1-1, with D tentatively TRBD1 (5 bases). V was shortened by 5 bases and J by 3 bases, with 16 bases between the two germline ends. The CDR3 loop spans 15 amino acids. From germline, CDR1 is SGHNT and CDR2 YENEEA. CDR3 sequence: CASSMGRGGYTEAFF. In nucleotides, the CDR3 is TGTGCCAGCAGCATGGGGAGGGGAGGGTACACTGAAGCTTTCTTT.

The chain is built from TRBV5-1 and TRBJ1-3, with TRBD1 matching over 7 bases. The trim removed 0 bases at V and 0 bases at J, leaving 6 bases unmatched. CDR1 is SGHRS, CDR2 YFSETQ, per germline. This CDR3 comprises 17 residues. CDR3 loop: CASSLAGDRFSGNTIYF. CDR3 nucleotide sequence: TGCGCCAGCAGCTTGGCCGGGGACAGATTCTCTGGAAACACCATATATTTT.

The CDR3 DNA is TGTGCCTGGAGACCAGACAGGGGCCATCAGCCCCAGCATTTT. Its protein product is CAWRPDRGHQPQHF. The chain couples TRBV30 to TRBJ1-5, with 8 nucleotides matching TRBD1. CDR3 length equals 14 residues. The germline CDR1 and CDR2 sequences are GTSNPN and SVGIG (reference sequence). V lost 3 bases to trimming and J lost 5 bases; unmatched junction nucleotides: 6.

The chain is built from TRBV19 and TRBJ1-2; no firm D call. Deletions cut 3 bases from V and 4 bases from J, with 15 bases between. Germline V gives CDR1 LNHDA, CDR2 SQIVND (reference sequence). This CDR3 is 15 amino acids long. CDR3 nucleotide sequence: TGTGCCAGTAGTATGGATGACGGTGCAGGCTATGGCTACACCTTC. It translates to CASSMDDGAGYGYTF.

This sequence joins TRBV24-1 and TRBJ1-4, with 9 bases that match TRBD1. Germline lookup yields CDR1 KGHDR and CDR2 SFDVKD. J gave up 1 base and V 3 bases, and 5 bases lay outside the gene matches. This CDR3 has 17 amino acids. CDR3 protein: CATSDGGTGITNEKLFF. CDR3 coding DNA: TGTGCCACCAGTGATGGCGGGACAGGGATAACTAATGAAAAACTGTTTTTT.

The chain recombines TRBV29-1 with TRBJ1-5; maybe TRBD1 (6 bases). The CDR3 extends over 13 amino acids. Germline V gives CDR1 SQVTM, CDR2 ANQGSEA. The V end lost 5 bases, the J end lost 7 bases, and 15 bases lay between the germline ends. The CDR3 sequence: CSVSGGAGQPQHF. CDR3 sequence (DNA): TGCAGCGTTTCGGGGGGGGCAGGGCAGCCCCAGCATTTT.

The V gene is TRBV3-1 (or the pseudogene TRBV3-2), the J gene TRBJ2-3; tentatively, D is TRBD2 (6 bases). This CDR3 region has 18 residues. Trimming cost V 0 bases and J 1 base, with 17 bases left between them. CDR1 is LGHDT, CDR2 YNNKEL, per germline (reference sequence). CDR3 amino acids: CASSQDGLVGGRTDTQYF. The CDR3 nucleotides read TGTGCCAGCAGCCAAGATGGCCTTGTTGGAGGGCGCACAGATACGCAGTATTTT.

This chain links TRBV30 with TRBJ2-7, with 9 bases aligning to TRBD1. J gave up 6 bases and V 5 bases, and 14 bases lay outside the gene matches. The CDR3 runs to 15 residues. The V gene's germline CDR1 is GTSNPN and CDR2 SVGIG (reference sequence). The CDR3 loop is CAWGEGTGLPREQYF. The CDR3 DNA follows: TGTGCCTGGGGGGAAGGGACAGGGTTACCTCGCGAGCAGTACTTC.

The chain links TRBV27 to TRBJ1-5, with D perhaps TRBD1 (6 bases). CDR1 MNHEY and CDR2 SMNVEV come from the germline V gene (reference sequence). The CDR3 consists of 14 residues. V lost 5 bases and J lost 3, with 11 bases in between. CDR3 nucleotides: TGTGCCAGCAGTCCCGGACAGAACAATCAGCCCCAGCATTTT. Translating it yields CASSPGQNNQPQHF.

This sequence joins TRBV7-9 and TRBJ2-1; maybe TRBD2 (5 bases). CDR3 size: 15 residues. The V end lost 1 base, the J end lost 7 bases, and 14 bases lay between the germline ends. The germline V gene has CDR1 SEHNR and CDR2 FQNEAQ (reference sequence). CDR3 sequence: CASSLVRDYGNEQFF. The DNA for the CDR3 is TGTGCCAGCAGCTTAGTCAGAGACTATGGGAATGAGCAGTTCTTC.

This clone was seen only a few times. The rearrangement links TRBV28 to TRBJ1-1; the match to TRBD1 covers 8 bases. The CDR3 spans 15 residues. Germline CDR1 reads MDHEN; CDR2 reads SYDVKM. V lost 7 bases to trimming and J lost 3 bases; unmatched junction nucleotides: 10. The CDR3 here is CASTPPTGEDTEAFF. The CDR3, as DNA: TGTGCCAGCACTCCTCCGACAGGGGAAGACACTGAAGCTTTCTTT.

This clone was seen a handful of times. V and J are TRBV28 and TRBJ1-1; no clear D gene. The germline V and J ends were trimmed by 5 bases and 6 bases, with 16 bases remaining between them. In germline, CDR1 is MDHEN, CDR2 SYDVKM. The CDR3 consists of 14 residues. CDR3 sequence (DNA): TGTGCCAGCAGTCCGAAATTTCAGATGGCTGAAGCTTTCTTT. This translates into CASSPKFQMAEAFF. The whole variable domain, filled in from reference TRBV28 and TRBJ1-1, reads DVKVTQSSRYLVKRTGEKVFLECVQDMDHENMFWYRQDPGLGLRLIYFSYDVKMKEKGDIPEGYSVSREKKERFSLILESASTNQTSMYLCASSPKFQMAEAFFGQGTRLTVV.

The rearrangement joins TRBV19 to TRBJ2-1; 10 positions match TRBD2. The germline CDR1 and CDR2 sequences are LNHDA and SQIVND (reference sequence). CDR3 length: 16 residues. V was pared by 4 bases and J by 2 bases, with 5 bases of the junction left unmatched. This CDR3 reads CASSTGLAGAYNEQFF. CDR3 in DNA: TGTGCCAGTAGTACCGGTCTAGCGGGGGCCTACAATGAGCAGTTCTTC. Based on the CDR3 plus reference TRBV19 and TRBJ2-1, the full variable domain is DGGITQSPKYLFRKEGQNVTLSCEQNLNHDAMYWYRQDPGQGLRLIYYSQIVNDFQKGDIAEGYSVSREKKESFPLTVTSAQKNPTAFYLCASSTGLAGAYNEQFFGPGTRLTVL.

The chain recombines TRBV28 with TRBJ2-5; TRBD1 matches 10 bases. Germline trimming cut 3 bases from V and 5 bases from J; bases unmatched to any gene: 6. The CDR3 extends over 15 amino acids. Germline CDR1 reads MDHEN; CDR2 reads SYDVKM. Written as DNA, the CDR3 is TGTGCCAGCAGTTTCCTGACAGGGGGCAGGGAGACCCAGTACTTC. This gives the protein CASSFLTGGRETQYF.

The gene calls are TRBV5-1 and TRBJ2-7; 7 bases map to TRBD1. Trimming took 4 bases from V and 0 from J; bases not matched to a gene: 13. CDR1 is SGHRS, CDR2 YFSETQ, per germline. CDR3 size: 17 residues. CDR3 bases: TGCGCCAGCAGCCCGCGGCCCCCGGGACAGAGCTCCTACGAGCAGTACTTC. As protein: CASSPRPPGQSSYEQYF. Filled out from reference TRBV5-1 and TRBJ2-7, the complete variable domain reads KAGVTQTPRYLIKTRGQQVTLSCSPISGHRSVSWYQQTPGQGLQFLFEYFSETQRNKGNFPGRFSGRQFSNSRSEMNVSTLELGDSALYLCASSPRPPGQSSYEQYFGPGTRLTVT.

The J gene is TRBJ1-2, the V gene TRBV5-1; 7 nucleotides agree with TRBD1. Germline lookup yields CDR1 SGHRS and CDR2 YFSETQ. The V gene end was trimmed by 3 bases and the J gene end by 5 bases; junction bases not matched to a gene: 7. This CDR3 region has 14 residues. The chain's CDR3 is CASSSTGVLYGYTF. The CDR3 DNA sequence: TGCGCCAGCAGCTCCACAGGGGTTCTGTATGGCTACACCTTC.